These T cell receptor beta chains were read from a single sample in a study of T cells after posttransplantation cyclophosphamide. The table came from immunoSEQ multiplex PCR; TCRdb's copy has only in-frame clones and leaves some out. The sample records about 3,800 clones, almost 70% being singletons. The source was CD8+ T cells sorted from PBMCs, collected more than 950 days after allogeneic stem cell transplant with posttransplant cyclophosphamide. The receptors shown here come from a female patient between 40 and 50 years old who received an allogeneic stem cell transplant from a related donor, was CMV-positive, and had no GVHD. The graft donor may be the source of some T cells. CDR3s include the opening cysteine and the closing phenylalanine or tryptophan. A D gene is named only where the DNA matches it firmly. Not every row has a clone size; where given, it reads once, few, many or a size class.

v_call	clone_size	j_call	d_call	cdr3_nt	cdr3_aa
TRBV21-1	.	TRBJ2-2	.	TGTGCCAGCAGCACGAAGACAGGGGCGAACACCGGGGAGCTGTTTTTT	CASSTKTGANTGELFF
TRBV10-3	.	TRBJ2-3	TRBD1	TGTGCCATCAGTGGGACAGGGGAACGCACATATACGCAGTATTTT	CAISGTGERTYTQYF
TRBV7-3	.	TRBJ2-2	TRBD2	TGTGCCAGCAGCCCGGGGGGGCGGGGCACCGGGGAGCTGTTTTTT	CASSPGGRGTGELFF
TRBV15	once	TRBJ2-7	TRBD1	TGTGCCACCAGCAGTGACAGGGGCGGCTACGAGCAGTACTTC	CATSSDRGGYEQYF
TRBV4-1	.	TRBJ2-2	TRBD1	TGCGCCAGCAGCCTTCTGACAGGGGCCGGGGAGCTGTTTTTT	CASSLLTGAGELFF
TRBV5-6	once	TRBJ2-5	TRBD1	TGTGCCAGCAGCTTGGACGGGACAGGCAGGGAGACCCAGTACTTC	CASSLDGTGRETQYF
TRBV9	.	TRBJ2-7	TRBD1	TGTGCCAGCAGTATCAGACAGGGGACGGCATACGAGCAGTACTTC	CASSIRQGTAYEQYF
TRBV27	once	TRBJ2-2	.	TGTGCCAGCAGTTTATCAGTAGTGGGGGGGCCCACCGGGGAGCTGTTTTTT	CASSLSVVGGPTGELFF
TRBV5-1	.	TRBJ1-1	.	TGCGCCAGCAGCTTGGGGGCGAACACTGAAGCTTTCTTT	CASSLGANTEAFF
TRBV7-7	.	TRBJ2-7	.	TGTGCCAGCAGCATACAGGAATCCTACGAGCAGTACTTC	CASSIQESYEQYF
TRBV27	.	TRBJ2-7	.	TGTGCCAGCAGTTTACTGGGGGCGGGCTCCTACGAGCAGTACTTC	CASSLLGAGSYEQYF
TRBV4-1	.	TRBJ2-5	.	TGCGCCAGCAGCAAGGACAGTCAAGTGACTCAGTACTTC	CASSKDSQVTQYF
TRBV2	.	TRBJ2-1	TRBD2	TGTGCCAGCAGGGAGGGACTAGGCTCCTACAATGAGCAGTTCTTC	CASREGLGSYNEQFF
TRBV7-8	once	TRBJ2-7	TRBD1	TGTGCCAGCAGCTTAGCAGGTGGGACAGCTACCTACGAGCAGTACTTC	CASSLAGGTATYEQYF
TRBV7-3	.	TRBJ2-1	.	TGTGCCAGCAGCTTATGGGGCTTTGGGGTCAAGGGGTACAATGAGCAGTTCTTC	CASSLWGFGVKGYNEQFF
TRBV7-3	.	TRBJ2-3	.	TGTGCCAGCAGCTCCCCTCCTAGCACAGATACGCAGTATTTT	CASSSPPSTDTQYF
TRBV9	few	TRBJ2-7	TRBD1	TGTGCCATCAGTTTCAAACAGGGGACGGCATACGAGCAGTACTTC	CAISFKQGTAYEQYF
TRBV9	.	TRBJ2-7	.	TGTGCCAGCAGTATCAAACAGGAGACGGCCTACGAGCAGTACTTC	CASSIKQETAYEQYF
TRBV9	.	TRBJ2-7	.	TGTGCCTTCATTTTCAAACAGAAGACGGCCTACGAGCAGTACTTC	CAFIFKQKTAYEQYF
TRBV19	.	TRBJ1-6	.	TGTGCCAGTAGTTCTGGGCTCAATTCACCCCTCCACTTT	CASSSGLNSPLHF
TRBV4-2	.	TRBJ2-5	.	TGTGCCAGCAGCCCCAACGCGGGGTCAAGGGAGACCCAGTACTTC	CASSPNAGSRETQYF
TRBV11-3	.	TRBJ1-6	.	TGTGCCAGCAGCTCAAATCTCTCAGATAAACATTATTCCCCCCTCCACTTT	CASSSNLSDKHYSPLHF
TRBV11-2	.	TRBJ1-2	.	TGTGCCAGCAGCTTAGATCTCCATGGCTACACCTTC	CASSLDLHGYTF